The 27 T cell receptor beta chains presented below share a single source sample, sequenced in a study of T and B cells in COVID-19 patients. Blood genomic DNA input for TRB amplification was 250-500 ng. BIOMED2 TRB-A/B primer pools were used in multiplex TRB PCR. TCRdb used MiXCR to reprocess the multiplex PCR reads, holding one entry per CDR3 protein. The repertoire holds under 13,000 distinct CDR3 sequences, with 30% to 35% as singletons. Input material: blood. These receptors were obtained from a human donor with active COVID-19.

The chain links TRBV6-5 to TRBJ1-6; D might be TRBD1 (5 bases). V shed 8 bases and J shed 5 bases, with 19 bases lying between them. Germline-derived CDR1 and CDR2 are MNHEY and SVGAGI. CDR3 length equals 16 residues. The CDR3 DNA follows: TGTGCCAGCGGCCTCACGGGGCCTGGAGATAATTCACCCCTCCACTTT. Encoded protein: CASGLTGPGDNSPLHF.

This rearrangement joins TRBV4-2 to TRBJ2-3; 9 bases are shared with TRBD2. Losses at the gene ends were 2 bases for V and 5 bases for J; bases not matched to a gene: 5. The CDR3 is made up of 15 amino acids. Germline CDR1 is LGHNA and CDR2 is YNFKEQ. CDR3 in amino acids: CASSQKRGAEDTQYF. The DNA of the CDR3 is TGTGCCAGCAGCCAAAAGCGGGGGGCGGAAGATACGCAGTATTTT.

V gene TRBV27 combines with J gene TRBJ2-7, with a possible D match to TRBD2 (6 bases). Per the germline V gene, CDR1 is MNHEY and CDR2 is SMNVEV (reference sequence). The CDR3 has 15 residues. Trimming took 4 bases from V and 9 from J, leaving 22 bases between them. Here the CDR3 DNA reads TGTGCCAGCAGTTCCCCCACCCCCGTGGGAGCGGGGCAGTACTTC. This codes for CASSSPTPVGAGQYF.

In regard to this clonotype: One base away lies a much larger clone, so this may be a sequencing read error. A read error is likely, as this CDR3 ends without the conserved phenylalanine or tryptophan. V and J are TRBV19 and TRBJ2-7, with D possibly being TRBD1 or TRBD2 (5 bases each). Per germline, CDR1 LNHDA and CDR2 SQIVND (reference sequence). Trimming removed 4 bases at V and 5 bases at J, with 21 bases between. This CDR3 has 16 amino acids. The CDR3 nucleotides read TGTGCCAGTAGTACGGGGTACCGGGGCAGAGGTAACGAGCAGTACTTA. It encodes CASSTGYRGRGNEQYL.

The CDR3 is CASSLTQRGTDTQYF. CDR3 DNA: TGCGCCAGCAGCCTCACTCAACGGGGCACAGATACGCAGTATTTT. The chain employs TRBV5-1 and TRBJ2-3; no reliable D call. The CDR3 is 15 amino acids. The V and J ends lost 4 bases and 1 base respectively, with 13 bases between them. Germline values: CDR1 SGHRS, CDR2 YFSETQ.

This clonotype was seen a few times. This chain uses TRBV27 with TRBJ2-3, with 7 nucleotides matching TRBD2. The J segment lost 2 bases and the V segment lost 6 bases, leaving 14 bases of the junction unmatched. The CDR3 runs 17 residues. Germline V gives CDR1 MNHEY, CDR2 SMNVEV (reference sequence). CDR3 sequence reads: CASSRPGLLSTTDTQYF. As DNA, the CDR3 is TGTGCCAGCAGCCGACCGGGACTACTATCGACCACAGATACGCAGTATTTT.

This sequence joins TRBV7-2 and TRBJ2-3; 9 bases fit TRBD2. CDR3 length equals 15 residues. Germline V gives CDR1 SGHTA, CDR2 FQGNSA. The ends lost 3 bases at V and 1 base at J; junction bases unmatched: 2. The DNA for the CDR3 is TGTGCCAGCAGCTTTAGGACTAGCGGCACAGATACGCAGTATTTT. It specifies CASSFRTSGTDTQYF.

By its share, this clonotype is medium-sized. The CDR3 spells CASSRQGFGTDTQYF. The CDR3 nucleotides are TGTGCCAGTAGCCGACAGGGGTTCGGCACAGATACGCAGTATTTT. V is TRBV19 and J is TRBJ2-3, with TRBD1 matching over 8 bases. Germline trimming cut 6 bases from V and 1 base from J; bases unmatched to any gene: 6. Germline V lookup: CDR1 LNHDA, CDR2 SQIVND (reference sequence). The CDR3 runs to 15 residues.

By frequency in the sample, this clonotype is medium-sized. The chain joins TRBV30 to TRBJ2-5; 10 bases are a match to TRBD2. CDR3 length equals 15 residues. V was clipped by 4 bases and J by 2 bases; unmatched bases: 7. Germline V gene data show CDR1 as GTSNPN and CDR2 as SVGIG (reference sequence). CDR3 sequence reads: CAWTSGGSRQETQYF. CDR3 coding DNA: TGTGCCTGGACTAGCGGGGGTTCGCGGCAAGAGACCCAGTACTTC.

This chain joins TRBV7-9 and TRBJ2-1; maybe TRBD2 (6 bases). Between the trimmed V and J ends, which lost 1 base and 6 bases, there was a span of 13 bases. Germline-derived CDR1 and CDR2 are SEHNR and FQNEAQ (reference sequence). The CDR3 is 15 amino acids. The CDR3: CASSLGRGAPNEQFF. The CDR3 DNA follows: TGTGCCAGCAGCTTAGGGCGGGGCGCCCCCAATGAGCAGTTCTTC. The variable domain in full, completed from reference TRBV7-9 and TRBJ2-1, reads DTGVSQNPRHKITKRGQNVTFRCDPISEHNRLYWYRQTLGQGPEFLTYFQNEAQLEKSRLLSDRFSAERPKGSFSTLEIQRTEQGDSAMYLCASSLGRGAPNEQFFGPGTRLTVL.

This chain links TRBV4-3 with TRBJ1-2; 8 bases align to TRBD1. Germline CDR1 is LGHNA and CDR2 is YSLEER. The CDR3 totals 17 residues. J lost 8 bases, V lost 1 base, and 15 bases had no gene match. The CDR3 protein is CASSQVKTGAASGGYTF. In nucleotides, the CDR3 is TGCGCCAGCAGCCAAGTGAAGACAGGGGCCGCATCTGGGGGCTACACCTTC.

The chain is built from TRBV11-1 and TRBJ2-1; D is possibly TRBD1 (6 bases). The CDR3 is 15 residues long. Deletions cut 5 bases from V and 4 bases from J, with 15 bases between. The germline V gene encodes CDR1 SGHAT and CDR2 FQDESV (reference sequence). The DNA for the CDR3 is TGTGCCAGCAGCCCTTTAGTGGGGGCGTACAATGAGCAGTTCTTC. This translates into CASSPLVGAYNEQFF.

By proportion, this clonotype is medium-sized. The chain uses TRBV6-5 and TRBJ2-5; possibly TRBD2 for D (6 bases). The CDR3 is 16 residues long. Germline values: CDR1 MNHEY, CDR2 SVGAGI. V gave up 2 bases and J gave up 0 bases, with 13 bases separating them. The CDR3 loop reads CASSYPAGTDQETQYF. CDR3 nucleotide sequence: TGTGCCAGCAGTTACCCGGCGGGGACGGACCAAGAGACCCAGTACTTC.

This clonotype was detected a few times. The rearrangement joins TRBV27 to TRBJ2-5; 8 bases are shared with TRBD2. With 6 bases clipped from V and 1 base from J, the junction kept 16 bases outside the gene matches. From germline, CDR1 is MNHEY and CDR2 SMNVEV (reference sequence). This CDR3 spans 18 amino acids. CDR3 DNA: TGTGCCAGCAGCGAATCCATATTAGCGGGGAGAGCCCAAGAGACCCAGTACTTC. Translation: CASSESILAGRAQETQYF.

This clonotype appeared a few times. The chain employs TRBV6-5 and TRBJ1-5, with unresolved D. Trimming stripped 0 bases from V and 6 bases from J, with 15 bases between. CDR1 is MNHEY and CDR2 is SVGAGI in the germline V gene. The CDR3 spans 16 residues. The CDR3 bases are TGTGCCAGCAGTTACTCGAGGCAGGCCAAGGGTCAGCCCCAGCATTTT. Protein: CASSYSRQAKGQPQHF.

This clonotype came up a few times. This rearrangement joins TRBV18 to TRBJ1-4; TRBD1 might be the D (6 bases). CDR1 is KGHSH and CDR2 is LQKENI in the germline V gene. V was trimmed by 4 bases and J by 5 bases, leaving 11 bases between them. The CDR3 consists of 14 residues. The CDR3 protein is CASSHTGLNEKLFF. The DNA of the CDR3 is TGTGCCAGCTCACATACAGGGTTGAATGAAAAACTGTTTTTT.

Comments on this clonotype: A much larger clone lies one base from this, so it may be a read error. V is TRBV5-6 and J is TRBJ1-6, with D unclear. The CDR3 loop spans 16 amino acids. The germline gives CDR1 SGHDT, CDR2 YYEEEE. The CDR3 bases are TGTGCCAGTAGTAGAACCGGGAGCTCCTATAATTCACCCCTCCGCTTT. Encoded protein: CASSRTGSSYNSPLRF. Filled out from reference TRBV5-6 and TRBJ1-6, the complete variable domain reads DAGVTQSPTHLIKTRGQQVTLRCSPKSGHDTVSWYQQALGQGPQFIFQYYEEEERQRGNFPDRFSGHQFPNYSSELNVNALLLGDSALYLCASSRTGSSYNSPLRFGNGTRLTVT.

To note about this clonotype: This may be a read error, as it is one base from a much larger clone. The chain carries TRBV19 and TRBJ2-3, with D maybe TRBD2 (6 bases). Germline CDR1 and CDR2: LNHDA and SQIVND (reference sequence). V lost 6 bases to trimming and J lost 5 bases, with 18 bases between them. The CDR3 consists of 15 residues. CDR3: CASSPEGRVGDTQYF. CDR3 bases: TGTGCCAGTAGCCCGGAGGGCAGGGTTGGAGATACGCAGTATTTT.

In its sample, this clonotype ranks as medium-sized. The rearrangement links TRBV18 to TRBJ2-3; 9 positions match TRBD1. The CDR3 contains 15 residues. The trim removed 3 bases at V and 5 bases at J, leaving 6 bases unmatched. CDR1 and CDR2 (germline): KGHSH, LQKENI. CDR3 nucleotides: TGTGCCAGCTCACCGCAACAGGGGGCGGAAGATACGCAGTATTTT. This translates into CASSPQQGAEDTQYF.

The V gene is TRBV12-3 or TRBV12-4, the J gene TRBJ2-7; weak D call: TRBD1 (6 bases). V lost 6 bases and J lost 3, with 18 bases in between. The CDR3 contains 15 residues. The chain's CDR3 is CASSPQGLLGYEQYF. In DNA form, the CDR3 reads TGTGCCAGCAGCCCACAGGGTTTATTGGGCTACGAGCAGTACTTC.

Within the sample, this clonotype is medium-sized. The V call is TRBV11-1, the J call TRBJ2-5, with D perhaps being TRBD1 or TRBD2 (6 bases each). Trimming took off 8 bases at V and 4 bases at J, with 14 bases between the two ends. The CDR3 has 13 amino acids. Germline V gives CDR1 SGHAT, CDR2 FQDESV (reference sequence). CDR3 protein: CASGGQGRETQYF. CDR3 DNA: TGTGCCAGCGGGGGGCAGGGGCGAGAGACCCAGTACTTC.

This clonotype was seen a handful of times. The V gene is TRBV6-4, the J gene TRBJ2-7; the match to TRBD1 covers 9 bases. The V and J ends lost 5 bases and 2 bases, in that order; junction bases with no gene match: 7. The CDR3 sequence is 15 residues long. Germline assignment: CDR1 MRHNA and CDR2 SNTAGT. CDR3 nucleotide sequence: TGTGCCAGCAGTACTCCGGGACAGGGCCCCTACGAGCAGTACTTC. Translating it yields CASSTPGQGPYEQYF.

A few counts support this clonotype. J is TRBJ1-2 and V is TRBV5-1, with TRBD1 matching over 9 bases. With 1 base clipped from V and 8 bases from J, the junction kept 6 bases outside the gene matches. The V gene's germline CDR1 is SGHRS and CDR2 YFSETQ. The CDR3 contains 14 residues. The CDR3 spells CASSLPGQGNGYTF. The CDR3 DNA sequence: TGCGCCAGCAGCTTGCCGGGACAGGGAAACGGCTACACCTTC.

A few counts support this clonotype. J is TRBJ1-2 and V is TRBV12-3 or TRBV12-4, with unresolved D. Trimming stripped 3 bases from V and 3 bases from J, with 14 bases between. The CDR3 is made up of 15 amino acids. This CDR3 reads CASSFPGGWDYGYTF. The CDR3 coding sequence is TGTGCCAGCAGTTTTCCTGGAGGTTGGGACTATGGCTACACCTTC.

The chain uses TRBV5-4 and TRBJ1-4; D gene ambiguous. V was cut by 1 base and J by 3 bases, with 10 bases left in between. This CDR3 is 15 amino acids long. Germline values: CDR1 SGHNT, CDR2 YYREEE (reference sequence). The CDR3 spells CASSLSTSPNEKLFF. CDR3 DNA sequence: TGTGCCAGCAGCTTGTCAACGAGCCCTAATGAAAAACTGTTTTTT.

By share of the sample, this clonotype is medium-sized. The chain recombines TRBV19 with TRBJ1-6; D gene ambiguous. This CDR3 region has 14 residues. V was shortened by 3 bases and J by 7 bases, with 10 bases between the two germline ends. The germline V gene encodes CDR1 LNHDA and CDR2 SQIVND (reference sequence). For the CDR3, the DNA is TGTGCCAGTAGTATGGGCCATCCGAATTCACCCCTCCACTTT. It translates to CASSMGHPNSPLHF.

CDR3 protein: CASSLSGQGHGYTF. In DNA form, the CDR3 reads TGTGCCAGCAGTTTATCGGGACAGGGCCATGGCTACACCTTC. The rearrangement joins TRBV28 to TRBJ1-2, with 9 bases that match TRBD1. J gave up 6 bases and V 1 base, and 3 bases lay outside the gene matches. The V gene's germline CDR1 is MDHEN and CDR2 SYDVKM. CDR3 size: 14 residues.